This T cell receptor beta chain was documented in a study of naive and memory T cell subsets. In its sample, this clonotype was seen a few times. Antigen: not known. Alpha and beta libraries were amplified separately from the second PCR onward. Cells stained for CD3, CD4, CD8, CD45RA and CD27 were sorted into four subsets. Study results and limitations: Naive repertoires, especially CD8, held a few larger clonotypes, possibly memory cells re-expressing CD45RA. Naive and memory repertoire findings lacked a ground truth for validation. Over 85% of naive TCR sequences appeared only once, unlike memory subsets.

The V end lost 4 bases, the J end lost 6 bases, and 7 bases lay between the germline ends. The CDR3 sequence is 12 residues long. Germline values: CDR1 SGHTA, CDR2 FQGTGA. Both TRBC1 and TRBC2 were covered by a beta constant-region primer of two equimolar oligonucleotides. Ligated cDNA was amplified by four rounds of PCR with nested alpha and beta constant-region primers and SP2. Each CDR3 protein is one row after TCRdb ran MiXCR on the UMI-ligation and nested PCR reads. The sample consists of 120,000 to 150,000 distinct CDR3 sequences, under 25% of them appearing once. The TCR was taken from a human donor in good health. The sample taken for sequencing was naive CD4+ T cells from blood. The rearrangement joins TRBV7-3 to TRBJ2-1; no clear D. The CDR3 loop is CASSSRPNEQFF. DNA of the CDR3: TGTGCCAGCAGCTCCCGCCCCAATGAGCAGTTCTTC. The full variable domain, its missing parts supplied by reference TRBV7-3 and TRBJ2-1, is GAGVSQTPSNKVTEKGKYVELRCDPISGHTALYWYRQSLGQGPEFLIYFQGTGAADDSGLPNDRFFAVRPEGSVSTLKIQRTERGDSAVYLCASSSRPNEQFFGPGTRLTVL.